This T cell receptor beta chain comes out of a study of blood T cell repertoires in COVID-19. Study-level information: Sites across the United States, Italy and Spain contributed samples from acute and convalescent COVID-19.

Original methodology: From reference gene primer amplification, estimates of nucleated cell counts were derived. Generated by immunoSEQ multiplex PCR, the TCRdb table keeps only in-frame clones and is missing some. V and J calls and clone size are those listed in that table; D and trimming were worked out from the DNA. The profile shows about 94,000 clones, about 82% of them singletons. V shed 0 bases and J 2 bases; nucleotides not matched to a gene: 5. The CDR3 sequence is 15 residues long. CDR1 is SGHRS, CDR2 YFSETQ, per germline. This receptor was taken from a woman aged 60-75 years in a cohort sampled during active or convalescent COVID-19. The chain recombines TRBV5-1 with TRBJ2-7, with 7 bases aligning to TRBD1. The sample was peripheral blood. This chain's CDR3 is CASSLEGTDTYEQYF. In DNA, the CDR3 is TGCGCCAGCAGCTTGGAGGGGACAGACACCTACGAGCAGTACTTC.